A single sample gave rise to the 30 T cell receptor beta chains below, sequenced in a study of T cell responses to AZD1222 COVID-19 vaccine. Profiling relied on immunoSEQ multiplex PCR, and the TCRdb table lists in-frame clones only, not all of them. The sample has about 130,000 clones, roughly 93% seen once; the top ten hold 0.9% to 1.2%. Sequencing was performed on peripheral blood, taken 28 days after the second AZD1222 dose. These receptors were obtained from an adult who received the AZD1222 COVID-19 vaccine.

This chain connects TRBV2 to TRBJ2-6, with 8 positions matching TRBD1. Losses at the gene ends were 8 bases for V and 2 bases for J; bases not matched to a gene: 8. This CDR3 region has 16 residues. Per germline, CDR1 SNHLY and CDR2 FYNNEI. The CDR3 bases are TGTGCCAGCCGATTCCCAGGGGGCACTGGGGCCAACGTCCTGACTTTC. Encoded protein: CASRFPGGTGANVLTF.

CDR3 protein: CATSDLKGGVNQPQHF. Here the CDR3 DNA reads TGTGCCACCAGTGATTTGAAAGGTGGGGTCAATCAGCCCCAGCATTTT. The rearrangement uses TRBV24-1 and TRBJ1-5; D not resolved. Trimming shortened V by 0 bases and J by 3 bases, and 11 bases separated the two germline ends. Germline-derived CDR1 and CDR2 are KGHDR and SFDVKD. The CDR3 is made up of 16 amino acids.

V usage is TRBV15 and J usage is TRBJ1-2, with D possibly matching TRBD1 (6 bases). CDR1 and CDR2 from the germline V gene are LNHNV and YYDKDF (reference sequence). The CDR3 totals 15 residues. Trimming took off 4 bases at V and 4 bases at J, with 16 bases between the two ends. The CDR3 DNA follows: TGTGCCACCAGCACCCCGGACAGACTCTCCTATGGCTACACCTTC. Residues: CATSTPDRLSYGYTF.

The genes are TRBV5-5 and TRBJ2-1; D remains unclear. Germline assignment: CDR1 SGHKS and CDR2 YYEKEE (reference sequence). Trimming pared 4 bases from V and 4 bases from J, leaving 9 bases between. CDR3 length: 13 residues. The chain's CDR3 is CASSPFSYNEQFF. CDR3 DNA sequence: TGTGCCAGCAGCCCCTTTTCATACAATGAGCAGTTCTTC.

The chain joins TRBV29-1 to TRBJ1-4; TRBD1 matches 7 bases. This CDR3 is 13 amino acids long. Germline V lookup: CDR1 SQVTM, CDR2 ANQGSEA. V shed 4 bases and J 7 bases; nucleotides not matched to a gene: 6. The DNA for the CDR3 is TGCAGCGTTGCGGAGGGGGCGGGTGAAAAACTGTTTTTT. This sequence encodes CSVAEGAGEKLFF.

The chain is built from TRBV6-5 and TRBJ1-5; 8 nucleotides line up with TRBD1. Germline CDR1 and CDR2: MNHEY and SVGAGI. This CDR3 comprises 15 residues. After removal of 5 bases from V and 10 bases from J, the junction contained 13 bases not matched to a gene. Here the CDR3 reads CASSSVDRVNLPQHF. The CDR3 DNA sequence: TGTGCCAGCAGTAGCGTGGACAGGGTAAACTTACCCCAGCATTTT.

This clone is a singleton in its sample. The V and J genes are TRBV5-4 and TRBJ1-2; D is undetermined. V lost 6 bases to trimming and J lost 1 base, with 13 bases between them. CDR1 is SGHNT and CDR2 is YYREEE in the germline V gene (reference sequence). The CDR3 consists of 14 residues. The chain's CDR3 is CASTQQSFNYGYTF. CDR3 coding DNA: TGTGCCAGCACCCAACAGAGTTTTAACTATGGCTACACCTTC.

The chain links TRBV7-9 to TRBJ2-7, with D tentatively TRBD2 (6 bases). Germline CDR1 SEHNR, CDR2 FQNEAQ (reference sequence). The V gene lost 1 base and the J gene lost 4 bases, with 11 bases spanning the gap. The CDR3 is made up of 14 amino acids. The CDR3 nucleotides read TGTGCCAGCAGCTTAGGGATTAGCGGATACGAGCAGTACTTC. Translated, it gives CASSLGISGYEQYF.

The chain combines TRBV6-5 with TRBJ1-2; 9 nucleotides align to TRBD1. Trimming removed 6 bases from V and 4 bases from J; junction bases left unmatched: 9. The CDR3 covers 15 residues. Germline V gene sequence: CDR1 MNHEY, CDR2 SVGAGI. DNA of the CDR3: TGTGCCAGCAGATCGCTCGGACAGGGGACCTATGGCTACACCTTC. Amino acid sequence: CASRSLGQGTYGYTF.

The chain links TRBV19 to TRBJ1-1, with D unresolved. Germline V gives CDR1 LNHDA, CDR2 SQIVND (reference sequence). Trimming shortened V by 5 bases and J by 6 bases, and 16 bases separated the two germline ends. This CDR3 is built from 14 residues. The CDR3 is CASSPSPAHAEAFF. Written as DNA, the CDR3 is TGTGCCAGTAGTCCCTCCCCCGCGCACGCTGAAGCTTTCTTT.

This clone is a singleton in its sample. The chain employs TRBV9 and TRBJ2-1; 7 nucleotides align to TRBD2. Trimming removed 4 bases from V and 8 bases from J; junction bases left unmatched: 12. CDR1 and CDR2 from the germline V gene are SGDLS and YYNGEE. The CDR3 contains 15 residues. The CDR3 loop is CASSRNPTSAHEQFF. The CDR3 bases are TGTGCCAGCAGCCGGAATCCAACTAGCGCCCATGAGCAGTTCTTC.

The V gene is TRBV19, the J gene TRBJ1-1; D may be TRBD1 (6 bases). The CDR3 spans 15 residues. V lost 3 bases, J lost 1 base, and 12 bases lay in between. CDR1 and CDR2 (germline): LNHDA, SQIVND (reference sequence). This CDR3 reads CASSITGHPNTEAFF. The CDR3 DNA sequence: TGTGCCAGTAGTATTACGGGACACCCGAACACTGAAGCTTTCTTT. The full variable domain, its missing parts supplied by reference TRBV19 and TRBJ1-1, is DGGITQSPKYLFRKEGQNVTLSCEQNLNHDAMYWYRQDPGQGLRLIYYSQIVNDFQKGDIAEGYSVSREKKESFPLTVTSAQKNPTAFYLCASSITGHPNTEAFFGQGTRLTVV.

The rearrangement uses TRBV6-4 and TRBJ2-2, with D possibly matching TRBD2 (6 bases). Trimming left V 0 bases short and J 3 bases short, with 8 bases between. Germline V gene data show CDR1 as MRHNA and CDR2 as SNTAGT. CDR3 length: 15 amino acids. The CDR3 region has the DNA TGTGCCAGCAGTGACTCGGGACTCCACACCGGGGAGCTGTTTTTT. This translates into CASSDSGLHTGELFF.

The chain employs TRBV19 and TRBJ1-1; 8 nucleotides line up with TRBD1. Germline trimming cut 9 bases from V and 3 bases from J; bases unmatched to any gene: 6. From germline, CDR1 is LNHDA and CDR2 SQIVND (reference sequence). CDR3 size: 13 residues. The CDR3 sequence: CASAQGADTEAFF. CDR3 nucleotide sequence: TGTGCCAGCGCTCAGGGGGCGGACACTGAAGCTTTCTTT.

J is TRBJ1-3 and V is TRBV5-4; 7 nucleotides line up with TRBD1. This CDR3 comprises 17 residues. Germline V CDR1 and CDR2: SGHNT, YYREEE (reference sequence). Unmatched junction bases numbered 13, after V lost 3 bases and J lost 4 bases. The CDR3 DNA is TGTGCCAGCAGCTCTACCGGGACAGCTCCGGGGGGAAACACCATATATTTT. It encodes CASSSTGTAPGGNTIYF.

The J gene is TRBJ2-2, the V gene TRBV27, with 11 bases matching TRBD2. The trim removed 3 bases at V and 2 bases at J, leaving 5 bases unmatched. CDR3 length: 17 residues. Germline CDR1 is MNHEY and CDR2 is SMNVEV (reference sequence). CDR3 DNA sequence: TGTGCCAGCAGTTTTTTCCTAGCGGGAGGTAACACCGGGGAGCTGTTTTTT. It codes for CASSFFLAGGNTGELFF.

In the case of this clone: The conserved final phenylalanine or tryptophan is absent from the CDR3, which likely points to a read error. This chain joins TRBV28 and TRBJ2-7; D is possibly TRBD1 (5 bases). V lost 6 bases, J lost 0 bases, and 9 bases lay in between. CDR1 and CDR2 (germline): MDHEN, SYDVKM. The CDR3 length is 13 residues. The CDR3 bases are TGTGCCAGCAGACTTGACAGCTCCTACGAGCAGTACTCC. Translating gives CASRLDSSYEQYS.

The CDR3 protein is CASSDSSRVTEAFF. The CDR3 bases are TGTGCCAGCAGTGATAGTAGCAGGGTCACTGAAGCTTTCTTT. The V and J genes are TRBV2 and TRBJ1-1; TRBD1 might be the D (5 bases). V was shortened by 3 bases and J by 4 bases, with 12 bases between the two germline ends. CDR1 is SNHLY and CDR2 is FYNNEI in the germline V gene. The CDR3 has 14 residues.

The chain is built from TRBV7-6 and TRBJ2-1, with 9 bases matching TRBD2. V dropped 5 bases and J dropped 8; count of bases not matched to a gene: 13. The length of the CDR3 is 16 residues. Germline CDR1 reads SGHVS; CDR2 reads FNYEAQ. CDR3 amino acids: CASSLQGGRAGHEQFF. The CDR3 coding sequence is TGTGCCAGCAGCCTCCAGGGCGGGAGGGCCGGACATGAGCAGTTCTTC.

A single count supports this clone. The rearrangement uses TRBV2 and TRBJ1-5; possibly TRBD1 for D (6 bases). The CDR3 runs to 14 residues. In germline, CDR1 is SNHLY, CDR2 FYNNEI. Trimming took 5 bases from V and 5 from J, leaving 13 bases between them. CDR3 sequence: CASSRQAYDQPQHF. The CDR3 DNA follows: TGTGCCAGCAGTCGACAGGCGTACGATCAGCCCCAGCATTTT.

The chain is built from TRBV5-1 and TRBJ2-2; tentatively, D is TRBD1 (6 bases). Germline CDR1 is SGHRS and CDR2 is YFSETQ. The V gene lost 4 bases and the J gene lost 2 bases, with 15 bases spanning the gap. The CDR3 runs to 16 residues. The CDR3 sequence: CASSPQGTLNTGELFF. The DNA of the CDR3 is TGCGCCAGCAGCCCGCAGGGGACACTTAACACCGGGGAGCTGTTTTTT.

V and J are TRBV4-1 and TRBJ1-5; 9 positions agree with TRBD1. Trimming cost V 2 bases and J 3 bases; bases outside gene matches: 5. The CDR3 is 16 amino acids. Per the germline V gene, CDR1 is MGHRA and CDR2 is YSYEKL. The CDR3 nucleotides read TGCGCCAGCAGCCAATTCGACAGGGGGTTCAATCAGCCCCAGCATTTT. Translating it yields CASSQFDRGFNQPQHF.

The V and J genes are TRBV7-9 and TRBJ1-2; D may be TRBD1 (5 bases). Trimming left V 5 bases short and J 5 bases short, with 9 bases between. The CDR3 is made up of 12 amino acids. CDR1 is SEHNR and CDR2 is FQNEAQ in the germline V gene (reference sequence). CDR3 in amino acids: CASSPGEYGYTF. The CDR3 DNA is TGTGCCAGCAGCCCGGGGGAATATGGCTACACCTTC.

The chain employs TRBV15 and TRBJ2-3; 7 bases fit TRBD1. The J segment lost 9 bases and the V segment lost 3 bases, leaving 9 bases of the junction unmatched. This CDR3 has 14 residues. Germline CDR1 LNHNV, CDR2 YYDKDF (reference sequence). In nucleotides, the CDR3 is TGTGCCACCAGCAGCTTAAAGGGGGCAGGGACGCAGTATTTT. As protein: CATSSLKGAGTQYF.

V gene TRBV6-5 combines with J gene TRBJ2-7; 9 bases align to TRBD1. Germline trimming cut 6 bases from V and 2 bases from J; bases unmatched to any gene: 5. CDR3 size: 14 residues. Germline-derived CDR1 and CDR2 are MNHEY and SVGAGI. CDR3 amino acids: CASSSRDRAYEQYF. The CDR3 DNA follows: TGTGCCAGCAGCAGCCGGGACAGGGCCTACGAGCAGTACTTC.

J is TRBJ2-7 and V is TRBV28; 8 bases are a match to TRBD2. This CDR3 has 16 amino acids. Germline CDR1 is MDHEN and CDR2 is SYDVKM. V dropped 1 base and J dropped 0; count of bases not matched to a gene: 5. The chain's CDR3 is CASSLSERESSYEQYF. CDR3 nucleotide sequence: TGTGCCAGCAGTTTATCCGAGCGGGAGTCCTCCTACGAGCAGTACTTC.

V and J are TRBV9 and TRBJ1-1, with D possibly matching TRBD1 (5 bases). CDR3 length equals 14 residues. The germline V gene encodes CDR1 SGDLS and CDR2 YYNGEE. Deletions cut 4 bases from V and 1 base from J, with 11 bases between. The CDR3 is CASSREGWNTEAFF. The CDR3 DNA sequence: TGTGCCAGCAGCCGCGAGGGGTGGAACACTGAAGCTTTCTTT.

This chain joins TRBV5-4 and TRBJ1-2; D is undetermined. This CDR3 comprises 13 residues. Trimming removed 5 bases from V and 4 bases from J, with 12 bases in between. The germline CDR1 and CDR2 sequences are SGHNT and YYREEE (reference sequence). For the CDR3, the DNA is TGTGCCAGCAGGGTAATGGGGAGCTATGGCTACACCTTC. Translating gives CASRVMGSYGYTF.

This clone was seen a single time. Here the CDR3 DNA reads TGTGCCAGCAGTCCTTCCAACGCTTATCCGCACACTGAAGCTTTCTTT. Protein product: CASSPSNAYPHTEAFF. The rearrangement joins TRBV28 to TRBJ1-1; D unresolved. Germline V gene sequence: CDR1 MDHEN, CDR2 SYDVKM. The CDR3 sequence is 16 residues long. V gave up 5 bases and J gave up 3 bases, with 19 bases separating them.

The chain joins TRBV9 to TRBJ1-1; TRBD1 aligns across 7 bases. Germline lookup yields CDR1 SGDLS and CDR2 YYNGEE. The CDR3 is 14 amino acids. J gave up 5 bases and V 3 bases, and 7 bases lay outside the gene matches. The CDR3 DNA follows: TGTGCCAGCAGCGCGGACCCCAGGGGGACTGAAGCTTTCTTT. It encodes CASSADPRGTEAFF.